The rows below give T cell receptor beta chains drawn from one sample of a study of T cells in localized non-small cell lung cancer. Profiling relied on immunoSEQ multiplex PCR, and the TCRdb table lists in-frame clones only, not all of them. The repertoire holds about 23,000 clones, with about nine tenths as singletons. Sample: peripheral blood, taken before any cancer treatment. The receptors here all came from a woman aged 35-75 years with stage I lung adenocarcinoma. Both conserved end residues are part of each CDR3. D genes are given only for firm matches. Where a row states a size, it is once, few, many or the class of an expanded clone; other rows omit it.

size: .
D: TRBD1
V: TRBV5-1
J: TRBJ2-1
DNA: TGCGCCAGCAGCTTGGCCGGGACAGGGGCCTACAATGAGCAGTTCTTC
CDR3: CASSLAGTGAYNEQFF

size: .
D: .
V: TRBV5-6
J: TRBJ2-3
DNA: TGTGCCAGCAGACTGAGGTTGGAAAGCACAGATACGCAGTATTTT
CDR3: CASRLRLESTDTQYF

size: .
D: .
V: TRBV9
J: TRBJ1-1
DNA: TGTGCCAGCAGCGTTAGGGTTTCTATACATTATCTGTGGAGAGCTTTCTTT
CDR3: CASSVRVSIHYLWRAFF

size: once
D: TRBD2
V: TRBV14
J: TRBJ2-7
DNA: TGTGCCAGCAGCCAATATAAGGGGAGGGGATCCTACGAGCAGTACTTC
CDR3: CASSQYKGRGSYEQYF

size: .
D: .
V: TRBV5-1
J: TRBJ1-4
DNA: TGCGCCAGCAGCTCTAGCAGGGTTAATGAAAAACTGTTTTTT
CDR3: CASSSSRVNEKLFF

size: .
D: TRBD1
V: TRBV28
J: TRBJ1-2
DNA: TGTGCCAGCAGTTTACCGACAGGGCGGGGAGGCTACACCTTC
CDR3: CASSLPTGRGGYTF

size: .
D: .
V: TRBV14
J: TRBJ2-1
DNA: TGTGCCAGCAGCCACGGGGCTAGGGGTGAGCAGTTCTTC
CDR3: CASSHGARGEQFF

size: .
D: .
V: TRBV28
J: TRBJ2-7
DNA: TGTGCCAGCAAAGGCACATCCTACGAGCAGTACTTC
CDR3: CASKGTSYEQYF

size: .
D: .
V: TRBV11-3
J: TRBJ1-2
DNA: TGTGCCAGCAGCTTAAGGGGCCAGGGATATGGCTACACCTTC
CDR3: CASSLRGQGYGYTF

size: once
D: .
V: TRBV28
J: TRBJ2-1
DNA: TGTGCCACCGGAGTTTGGACAGAGTCCAATGAGCAGTTCTTC
CDR3: CATGVWTESNEQFF

size: .
D: .
V: TRBV6-4
J: TRBJ1-1
DNA: TGTGCCAGCAGAAAACAGGAAGGGGCCACTGAAGCTTTCTTT
CDR3: CASRKQEGATEAFF

size: .
D: .
V: TRBV5-5
J: TRBJ2-5
DNA: TGTGCCAGCAGCTTGTGGGAAACTAGTTTCGAGACCCAGTACTTC
CDR3: CASSLWETSFETQYF

size: .
D: .
V: TRBV7-2
J: TRBJ2-3
DNA: TGTGCCAGCAGCAAGGAATGGGGTACGCAGTATTTT
CDR3: CASSKEWGTQYF

size: .
D: .
V: TRBV19
J: TRBJ2-1
DNA: TGTGCCAGTAGCCAGATAGGCTCCTACAATGAGCAGTTCTTC
CDR3: CASSQIGSYNEQFF

size: .
D: TRBD1
V: TRBV5-1
J: TRBJ1-4
DNA: TGCGCCAGCAGCTTGGGACAGGGGGATGAAAAACTGTTTTTT
CDR3: CASSLGQGDEKLFF

size: .
D: .
V: TRBV7-2
J: TRBJ2-3
DNA: TGTGCCAGCAGCTTTAGCGCAGATACGCAGTATTTT
CDR3: CASSFSADTQYF

size: .
D: TRBD2
V: TRBV19
J: TRBJ2-1
DNA: TGTGCCAGTAGTACCCTTGGACTAGCGGGCACCTACAATGAGCAGTTCTTC
CDR3: CASSTLGLAGTYNEQFF

size: once
D: TRBD1
V: TRBV7-2
J: TRBJ1-2
DNA: TGTGCCAGCAGCCCAAGGGACAGGGGAGGCTATGGCTACACCTTC
CDR3: CASSPRDRGGYGYTF

size: .
D: .
V: TRBV7-8
J: TRBJ2-7
DNA: TGTGCCAGCAGCCCGCCCGGACGGTTCATCAACGAGCAGTACTTC
CDR3: CASSPPGRFINEQYF

size: .
D: TRBD1
V: TRBV20-1
J: TRBJ2-7
DNA: TGCAGTGCTAGTGGGACAGGTGAGCAGTACTTC
CDR3: CSASGTGEQYF

size: .
D: .
V: TRBV4-1
J: TRBJ2-1
DNA: TGCGCCAGCAGCCAAGAGGGCTATGGAGACAATGAGCAGTTCTTC
CDR3: CASSQEGYGDNEQFF

size: .
D: .
V: TRBV28
J: TRBJ1-1
DNA: TGTGCCAGCAGTTACCTCAGGGGTAATGAAGCTTTCTTT
CDR3: CASSYLRGNEAFF

size: .
D: TRBD1
V: TRBV18
J: TRBJ1-1
DNA: TGTGCCAGCTCACCTGCCAGGGGGGCTTTCTTT
CDR3: CASSPARGAFF

size: .
D: .
V: TRBV7-9
J: TRBJ1-2
DNA: TGTGCCAGCAGCGACCACCGCGGGGACTACACCTTC
CDR3: CASSDHRGDYTF

size: .
D: .
V: TRBV30
J: TRBJ1-5
DNA: TGTGCCTGGAGTGTGCAGGGCGCTCAGCCCCAGCATTTT
CDR3: CAWSVQGAQPQHF

size: .
D: .
V: TRBV4-3
J: TRBJ1-3
DNA: TGCGCCAGCAGCCAAGCCCAGGGACTTGCCACCATATATTTT
CDR3: CASSQAQGLATIYF

size: .
D: .
V: TRBV6-6
J: TRBJ1-6
DNA: TGTGCCAGCAGTTACTCTGGACGGTATAATTCACCCCTCCACTTT
CDR3: CASSYSGRYNSPLHF

size: .
D: .
V: TRBV2
J: TRBJ1-4
DNA: TGTGCCAGCAGTGAAGGGGACGAAAAACTGTTTTTT
CDR3: CASSEGDEKLFF

size: .
D: .
V: TRBV21-1
J: TRBJ2-1
DNA: TGTGCCAGCAGCAAAGATAGCGGGACGACCCTGATGATTAACAATGAGCAGTTCTTC
CDR3: CASSKDSGTTLMINNEQFF

size: .
D: TRBD1
V: TRBV7-7
J: TRBJ1-1
DNA: TGTGCTAGCAGCCCTCTGACAGGGGGCTTAGACACTGAAGCTTTCTTT
CDR3: CASSPLTGGLDTEAFF

size: once
D: .
V: TRBV27
J: TRBJ2-7
DNA: TGTGCCAGCAGTCCGCTGGACCGCCCCTACGAGCAGTACTTC
CDR3: CASSPLDRPYEQYF

size: .
D: TRBD1
V: TRBV6-1
J: TRBJ2-7
DNA: TGTGCCAGCAGTGAGGCATTTCGGGACAGGTTTCCCTACGAGCAGTACTTC
CDR3: CASSEAFRDRFPYEQYF

size: .
D: .
V: TRBV27
J: TRBJ1-2
DNA: TGTGCCAGCAGTCGCTCGATGAACTATGGCTACACCTTC
CDR3: CASSRSMNYGYTF

size: .
D: TRBD2
V: TRBV7-9
J: TRBJ2-1
DNA: TGTGCCAGCAGCTTAAAGGCTAGCGGAAACAATGAGCAGTTCTTC
CDR3: CASSLKASGNNEQFF